The 18 T cell receptor beta chains below come from one sample, sequenced in a study of beta chain features in type 1 diabetes. Every isolated RNA sample was fully reverse transcribed, so sequencing captured expressed TCRB transcripts. Only in-frame clones appear in the TCRdb table, and some are missing; sequencing was by immunoSEQ multiplex PCR. The data hold 620,000 or so clones, with around a sixth observed a single time. The specimen sequenced was naive CD4+ T cells from blood. Receptors were obtained from a man between 18 and 29 years old in good health.

This clone has more than one count but fewer than ten. The V call is TRBV28, the J call TRBJ1-3; tentative D call: TRBD1 (5 bases). Per germline, CDR1 MDHEN and CDR2 SYDVKM. The CDR3 extends over 14 amino acids. V lost 6 bases and J 6 bases, leaving 15 bases between the germline ends. Here the CDR3 reads CASRIGGEKNTIYF. The CDR3 coding sequence is TGTGCCAGCAGGATCGGGGGAGAAAAAAACACCATATATTTT.

This clone was detected only a few times. The chain recombines TRBV6-5 with TRBJ2-1, with 11 bases lining up with TRBD2. Germline assignment: CDR1 MNHEY and CDR2 SVGAGI. Trimming cost V 6 bases and J 3 bases; bases outside gene matches: 4. This CDR3 is built from 15 residues. The chain's CDR3 is CASRAGTSGYNEQFF. DNA of the CDR3: TGTGCCAGCAGGGCTGGGACTAGCGGCTACAATGAGCAGTTCTTC.

Only a few counts were recorded for this clone. J is TRBJ1-4 and V is TRBV6-5; 7 bases map to TRBD1. V shed 6 bases and J 7 bases; nucleotides not matched to a gene: 8. The CDR3 length is 14 residues. From germline, CDR1 is MNHEY and CDR2 SVGAGI. The CDR3 DNA follows: TGTGCCAGCAGAGAGACAGGGAGAACTGAAAAACTGTTTTTT. This encodes CASRETGRTEKLFF.

There are a few counts of this clone. The chain combines TRBV10-3 with TRBJ2-7; 8 bases line up with TRBD2. This CDR3 contains 16 residues. Per the germline V gene, CDR1 is ENHRY and CDR2 is SYGVKD. Trimming removed 2 bases from V and 5 bases from J; junction bases left unmatched: 11. The CDR3 coding sequence is TGTGCCATCAGTGAGCCCGCCTCGGGAGGGCCCCACGAGCAGTACTTC. The encoded protein is CAISEPASGGPHEQYF.

The genes are TRBV4-2 and TRBJ2-3; TRBD2 matches at 10 bases. The CDR3 has 17 amino acids. With V trimmed by 0 bases and J by 6 bases, 9 bases remained unmatched. The germline V gene has CDR1 LGHNA and CDR2 YNFKEQ. As DNA, the CDR3 is TGTGCCAGCAGCCAAGATCTAGCGGGGGCACTAGTGGATACGCAGTATTTT. It encodes CASSQDLAGALVDTQYF.

CDR3 DNA: TGTGCCAGCAGCCAACGGACTAGCGGGAGATACAATGAGCAGTTCTTC. This codes for CASSQRTSGRYNEQFF. The V and J genes are TRBV14 and TRBJ2-1; 13 bases map to TRBD2. Germline V CDR1 and CDR2: SGHDN, FVKESK. V lost 2 bases and J lost 4; bases outside the gene matches: 2. CDR3 length: 16 amino acids. Looking up the rest from reference TRBV14 and TRBJ2-1 gives the full variable domain: EAGVTQFPSHSVIEKGQTVTLRCDPISGHDNLYWYRRVMGKEIKFLLHFVKESKQDESGMPNNRFLAERTGGTYSTLKVQPAELEDSGVYFCASSQRTSGRYNEQFFGPGTRLTVL.

V and J are TRBV4-3 and TRBJ2-5, with D perhaps TRBD1 (6 bases). The germline V and J ends were trimmed by 4 bases and 5 bases, with 11 bases remaining between them. Germline CDR1 reads LGHNA; CDR2 reads YSLEER. The CDR3 length is 13 residues. CDR3: CASSRSTGETQYF. CDR3 nucleotides: TGCGCCAGCAGCCGTTCGACAGGCGAGACCCAGTACTTC.

This clone was picked up a small number of times. The V and J genes are TRBV6-4 and TRBJ2-7, with a weak D call TRBD1 (5 bases). The CDR3 is 13 amino acids. The germline V gene encodes CDR1 MRHNA and CDR2 SNTAGT. V was clipped by 4 bases and J by 2 bases, with 9 bases between them. This CDR3 reads CASSGNRTYEQYF. Written as DNA, the CDR3 is TGTGCCAGCAGTGGCAACAGGACCTACGAGCAGTACTTC.

This clone was counted between two and nine times. The V and J genes are TRBV4-3 and TRBJ1-5, with 10 bases fitting TRBD1. The V gene's germline CDR1 is LGHNA and CDR2 YSLEER. This CDR3 has 17 residues. The trim removed 4 bases at V and 0 bases at J, leaving 6 bases unmatched. CDR3 nucleotide sequence: TGCGCCAGCAGCCCAAGGGGGGACAGGGGTAGCAATCAGCCCCAGCATTTT. Protein sequence: CASSPRGDRGSNQPQHF.

The rearrangement links TRBV27 to TRBJ1-6; D may be TRBD1 (5 bases). V was shortened by 3 bases and J by 13 bases, with 19 bases between the two germline ends. This CDR3 is built from 15 residues. Germline CDR1 reads MNHEY; CDR2 reads SMNVEV (reference sequence). In DNA, the CDR3 is TGTGCCAGCAGTTTCAACCAGGTCATGGGGCACCCCCTCCACTTT. This sequence encodes CASSFNQVMGHPLHF.

Ten or more counts support this clone. The chain has TRBV4-3 and TRBJ2-1; 12 bases match TRBD2. The CDR3 extends over 17 amino acids. V lost 7 bases, J lost 2 bases, and 9 bases stayed unmatched. Germline V gene sequence: CDR1 LGHNA, CDR2 YSLEER. CDR3: CASTTDLAGGPYNEQFF. CDR3 nucleotides: TGCGCCAGCACCACTGACCTAGCGGGAGGGCCCTACAATGAGCAGTTCTTC.

This clone has just a few counts. The chain recombines TRBV6-6 with TRBJ2-3, with D tentatively TRBD2 (5 bases). The germline V gene encodes CDR1 MNHNY and CDR2 SVGAGI (reference sequence). The CDR3 sequence is 15 residues long. The germline V and J ends were trimmed by 10 bases and 1 base, with 18 bases remaining between them. The CDR3 region is CATLRRGPGTDTQYF. The CDR3 nucleotides read TGTGCCACTCTCCGCCGAGGGCCAGGCACAGATACGCAGTATTTT.

This clone came up a few times. The gene calls are TRBV28 and TRBJ1-2, with D possibly matching TRBD1 (6 bases). The V and J ends lost 3 bases and 4 bases respectively, with 12 bases between them. The CDR3 totals 14 residues. Germline CDR1 and CDR2: MDHEN and SYDVKM. CDR3 residues: CASSFMRGLYGYTF. DNA for the CDR3: TGTGCCAGCAGTTTTATGCGGGGGCTCTATGGCTACACCTTC.

CDR3 coding DNA: TGTGCCAGCAGCGACTACAGGTCCCAGCCCCAGCATTTT. This gives the protein CASSDYRSQPQHF. The gene calls are TRBV27 and TRBJ1-5; TRBD1 is a possible D gene (5 bases). The V end lost 6 bases, the J end lost 7 bases, and 13 bases lay between the germline ends. This CDR3 spans 13 amino acids. The V gene's germline CDR1 is MNHEY and CDR2 SMNVEV (reference sequence).

There are a few counts of this clone. As DNA, the CDR3 is TGTGCCAGCAGCCCGACGAGCGGAAATTACAATGAGCAGTTCTTC. Protein: CASSPTSGNYNEQFF. This chain joins TRBV9 and TRBJ2-1, with a weak D call TRBD2 (5 bases). The germline V gene encodes CDR1 SGDLS and CDR2 YYNGEE. V was cut by 4 bases and J by 4 bases, with 15 bases left in between. The CDR3 covers 15 residues.

A few counts support this clone. J is TRBJ1-2 and V is TRBV5-5; no clear D. This CDR3 region has 13 residues. Trimming took off 5 bases at V and 1 base at J, with 9 bases between the two ends. The V gene's germline CDR1 is SGHKS and CDR2 YYEKEE (reference sequence). CDR3 sequence reads: CASSLSNNYGYTF. In DNA, the CDR3 is TGTGCCAGCAGTCTCAGTAATAACTATGGCTACACCTTC.

This clone has a handful of counts. This chain joins TRBV28 and TRBJ2-7; 14 nucleotides align to TRBD2. Unmatched junction bases numbered 3, after V lost 5 bases and J lost 3 bases. The CDR3 spans 15 residues. The V gene's germline CDR1 is MDHEN and CDR2 SYDVKM. The DNA of the CDR3 is TGTGCCAGCAGTCTGGGACTAGCGGGAGTCTACGAGCAGTACTTC. It encodes CASSLGLAGVYEQYF.

J is TRBJ1-6 and V is TRBV7-4; unclear D gene. This CDR3 contains 14 residues. Germline-derived CDR1 and CDR2 are SGHVT and SQSDAQ. V shed 6 bases and J shed 7 bases, with 13 bases lying between them. CDR3 region: CASSRSKANSPLHF. For the CDR3, the DNA is TGTGCCAGCAGTCGATCTAAAGCCAATTCACCCCTCCACTTT.